This TCR beta chain was profiled in a study of T cell changes during pregnancy in multiple sclerosis. The table came from immunoSEQ multiplex PCR; TCRdb's copy has only in-frame clones and leaves some out. Of 90,000 to 100,000 clones listed, approximately 92% were seen once; the top ten hold roughly 4.5%. CDR1 SGHRS and CDR2 YFSETQ come from the germline V gene. With 4 bases clipped from V and 4 bases from J, the junction kept 2 bases outside the gene matches. The CDR3 totals 13 residues. This sample comprised peripheral blood, obtained in the first trimester of pregnancy. This clonotype was obtained from a female donor with multiple sclerosis, enrolled in a pregnancy study. The chain carries TRBV5-1 and TRBJ2-1, with TRBD1 matching over 7 bases. The CDR3 bases are TGCGCCAGCAGCCCGGACAGGTACAATGAGCAGTTCTTC. Its protein is CASSPDRYNEQFF.